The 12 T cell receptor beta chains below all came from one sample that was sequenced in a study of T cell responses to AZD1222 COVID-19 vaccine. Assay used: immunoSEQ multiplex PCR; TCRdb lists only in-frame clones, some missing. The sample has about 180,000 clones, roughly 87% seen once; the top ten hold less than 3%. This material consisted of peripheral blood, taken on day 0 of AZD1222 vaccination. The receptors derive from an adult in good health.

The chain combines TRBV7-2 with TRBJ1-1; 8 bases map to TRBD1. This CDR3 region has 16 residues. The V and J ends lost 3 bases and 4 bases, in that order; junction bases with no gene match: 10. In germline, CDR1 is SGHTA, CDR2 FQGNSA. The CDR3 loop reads CASSFRKDRAGTEAFF. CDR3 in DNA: TGTGCCAGCAGCTTCAGGAAGGACAGGGCGGGCACTGAAGCTTTCTTT.

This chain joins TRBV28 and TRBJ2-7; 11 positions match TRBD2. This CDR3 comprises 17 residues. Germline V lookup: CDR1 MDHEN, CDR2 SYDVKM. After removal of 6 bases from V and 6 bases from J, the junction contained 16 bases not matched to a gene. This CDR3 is CASRPEGLAGGPLEQYF. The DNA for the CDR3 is TGTGCCAGCAGACCGGAGGGGTTAGCGGGAGGGCCTCTCGAGCAGTACTTC. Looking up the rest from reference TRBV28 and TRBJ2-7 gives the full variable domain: DVKVTQSSRYLVKRTGEKVFLECVQDMDHENMFWYRQDPGLGLRLIYFSYDVKMKEKGDIPEGYSVSREKKERFSLILESASTNQTSMYLCASRPEGLAGGPLEQYFGPGTRLTVT.

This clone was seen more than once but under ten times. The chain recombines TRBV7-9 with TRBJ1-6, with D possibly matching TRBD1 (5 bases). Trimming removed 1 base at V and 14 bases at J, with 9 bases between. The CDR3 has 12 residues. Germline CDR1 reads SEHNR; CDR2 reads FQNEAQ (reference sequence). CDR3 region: CASSLDQGSLHF. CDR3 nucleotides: TGTGCCAGCAGCTTAGATCAGGGATCCCTCCACTTT.

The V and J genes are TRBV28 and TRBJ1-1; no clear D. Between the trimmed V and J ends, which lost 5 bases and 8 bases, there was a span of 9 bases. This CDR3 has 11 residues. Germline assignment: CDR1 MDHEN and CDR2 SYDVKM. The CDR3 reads CASSIPQEAFF. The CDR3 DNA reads TGTGCCAGCAGTATACCCCAAGAAGCTTTCTTT.

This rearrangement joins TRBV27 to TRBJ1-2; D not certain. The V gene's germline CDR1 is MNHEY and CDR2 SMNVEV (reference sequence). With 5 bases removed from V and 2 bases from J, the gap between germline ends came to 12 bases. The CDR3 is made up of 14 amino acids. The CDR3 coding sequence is TGTGCCAGCAGTACAAACCGGGAAAACTATGGCTACACCTTC. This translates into CASSTNRENYGYTF.

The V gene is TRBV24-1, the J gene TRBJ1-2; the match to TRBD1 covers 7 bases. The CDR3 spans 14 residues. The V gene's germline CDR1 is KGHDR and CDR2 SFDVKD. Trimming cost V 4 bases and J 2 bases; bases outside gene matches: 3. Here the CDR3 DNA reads TGTGCCACCAGTGACCCGACAGGGAACTATGGCTACACCTTC. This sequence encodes CATSDPTGNYGYTF.

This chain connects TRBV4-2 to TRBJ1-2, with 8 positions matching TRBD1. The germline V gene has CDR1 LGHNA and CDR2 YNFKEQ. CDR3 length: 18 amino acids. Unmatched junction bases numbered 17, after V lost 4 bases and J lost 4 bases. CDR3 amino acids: CASSPPWGQEVVVYGYTF. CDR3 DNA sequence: TGTGCCAGCAGCCCCCCCTGGGGACAGGAGGTAGTAGTCTATGGCTACACCTTC.

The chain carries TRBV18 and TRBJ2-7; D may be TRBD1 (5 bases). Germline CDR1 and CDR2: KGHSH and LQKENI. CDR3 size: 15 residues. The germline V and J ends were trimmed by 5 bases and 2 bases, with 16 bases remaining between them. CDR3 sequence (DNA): TGTGCCAGCTCAAGTCAGGGTGGGGAAACCTACGAGCAGTACTTC. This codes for CASSSQGGETYEQYF.

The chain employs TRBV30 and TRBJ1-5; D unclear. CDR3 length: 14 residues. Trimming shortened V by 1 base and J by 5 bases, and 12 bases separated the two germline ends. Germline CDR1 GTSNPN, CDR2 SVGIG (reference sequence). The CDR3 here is CAWSEGDGDQPQHF. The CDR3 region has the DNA TGTGCCTGGAGTGAAGGAGACGGGGATCAGCCCCAGCATTTT.

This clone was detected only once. The CDR3 DNA reads TGTGCCAGCACTCAGGGTTTAAACTATGGCTACACCTTC. Translation gives CASTQGLNYGYTF. The chain has TRBV6-5 and TRBJ1-2; D perhaps matches TRBD1 (5 bases). Germline CDR1 MNHEY, CDR2 SVGAGI. The CDR3 length is 13 residues. The ends were cut back, 7 bases at V and 2 bases at J, with 11 bases in the middle.

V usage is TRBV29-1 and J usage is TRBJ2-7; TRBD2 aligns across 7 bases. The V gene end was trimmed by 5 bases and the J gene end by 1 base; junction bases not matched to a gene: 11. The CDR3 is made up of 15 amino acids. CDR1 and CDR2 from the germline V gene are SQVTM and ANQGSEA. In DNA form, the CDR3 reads TGCAGCGTTATTCGGGGACGGGGGGAGTCCTACGAGCAGTACTTC. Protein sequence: CSVIRGRGESYEQYF.

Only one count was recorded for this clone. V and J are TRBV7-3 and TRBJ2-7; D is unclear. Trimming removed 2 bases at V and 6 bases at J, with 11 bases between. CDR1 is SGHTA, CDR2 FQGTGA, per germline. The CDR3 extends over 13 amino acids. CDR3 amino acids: CASSLLVNGEQYF. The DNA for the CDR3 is TGTGCCAGCAGCTTATTGGTTAATGGCGAGCAGTACTTC.